This T cell receptor beta chain was captured by sequencing in a study of blood T cell repertoires in COVID-19. At the level of the study: The United States, Italy and Spain were the sources of the acute and convalescent COVID-19 samples. PBMCs, B-cell-depleted T cells, or T cells provided the cDNA or gDNA that made up the material.

Germline CDR1 SEHNR, CDR2 FQNEAQ (reference sequence). The CDR3 is made up of 16 amino acids. Trimming at V came to 0 bases and at J to 0 bases, leaving 2 bases not matched to a gene. In the authors' workflow: Reference gene primer amplification in the assay estimated nucleated cell counts. Data came from immunoSEQ multiplex PCR; TCRdb stores just in-frame clones and leaves some out. V and J calls and clone size come straight from that table; D and trimming were deduced from the DNA. The table shows some 250,000 clones, with roughly 80% occurring only once. V gene TRBV7-9 combines with J gene TRBJ2-3; 8 bases are shared with TRBD2. Material: peripheral blood. The origin of this receptor is a woman older than 75 with acute or convalescent COVID-19. In DNA, the CDR3 is TGTGCCAGCAGCTTAGCAGCGGGGGTCAGCACAGATACGCAGTATTTT. This translates into CASSLAAGVSTDTQYF.